This TCR beta chain was observed in a study of blood T cells in healthy people across ages. Findings of the study overall: Higher diversity and more naive CD4+ cells were features of long-lived donors, compared to aged donors. Roughly linear declines in TCR beta diversity per million T cells occurred with age.

This clonotype has more than one count but fewer than ten. Its antigen is as yet unknown. A J-beta primer mix and a sample-barcoded 5' primer were used in a second PCR of about 7 to 11 cycles. A tag from a template-switch adaptor with 12 random nucleotides marked each cDNA molecule. One entry per CDR3 protein results from TCRdb running MiXCR on the 5' RACE reads. The table includes approximately 1.5 million distinct CDR3 sequences, 40% to 45% detected once. The clonotype comes from a young woman in good health. What was sequenced was blood.

CDR3 nucleotides: TGTGCCTGGAGTAGAGGGGGGCTGGATCAGCCCCAGCATTTT. Its protein product is CAWSRGGLDQPQHF. The rearrangement links TRBV30 to TRBJ1-5, with D tentatively TRBD1 (6 bases). Trimming removed 2 bases at V and 5 bases at J, with 13 bases between. The germline V gene has CDR1 GTSNPN and CDR2 SVGIG (reference sequence). The CDR3 consists of 14 residues.